This T cell receptor (beta chain) emerged from a study of OX40 agonist ivuxolimab in advanced cancers. Study-level information: With a range of roughly 20 to 79, age averaged approximately 64 years, and 65% to 85% were male.

Only in-frame clones appear in the TCRdb table, and some are missing; sequencing was by immunoSEQ multiplex PCR. The table records more than 75,000 clones, under 90% of them present only once. V was shortened by 4 bases and J by 4 bases, with 18 bases between the two germline ends. The length of the CDR3 is 15 residues. CDR1 is SGHTS and CDR2 is YDEGEE in the germline V gene. The receptor was derived from an adult with an advanced solid tumor such as melanoma, head and neck, liver or kidney cancer. Material: CD4+ or CD8+ T cells sorted from blood, obtained in a trial of the OX40 agonist ivuxolimab. The chain recombines TRBV5-8 with TRBJ2-7; D is uncertain. CDR3 in DNA: TGTGCCAGCAGCCCCAGGAGTGTGGGGATTTACGAGCAGTACTTC. Protein sequence: CASSPRSVGIYEQYF.